This TCR beta chain was obtained from a study of T cells after yellow fever vaccination. Overall study: Each low-cell-number fraction was prepared by means of SMART-Seq v4 Ultra Low Input. Findings and caveats of the study: Booster samples showed a return of most primary-vaccination clones (approximately 95% CD4, approximately 85% CD8).

There are many counts of this clonotype. Its antigen is unidentified. Generation of TCR cDNA used 5'RACE template switching (which added a universal primer site and UMIs). TCRdb processed the 5' RACE reads anew with MiXCR; each CDR3 protein has one entry. Found here are about 58,000 distinct CDR3 sequences, 7.1% of them singletons; the top ten hold 40%. This sequence originates from a man between 18 and 29 years old who received the YFV17D yellow fever vaccine. Sequencing used CD8+ T cells sorted from PBMCs, obtained on the day of the first yellow fever vaccination.

The CDR3 DNA reads as TGTGCCAGCAGTTCCCCGGGGGGTGAGCAGTACGTC. Encoded protein: CASSSPGGEQYV. The V gene is TRBV27, the J gene TRBJ2-7, with 7 nucleotides matching TRBD2. The V segment lost 4 bases and the J segment 7 bases; nucleotides outside the gene matches: 4. The CDR3 length is 12 residues. Germline loops: CDR1 MNHEY, CDR2 SMNVEV (reference sequence).